The sequence of this TCR beta chain was determined in a study of STAT5B mutations in CD4+ large granular lymphocyte leukemia. This was a survey-level run. The protocol was immunoSEQ multiplex PCR, while the TCRdb copy is restricted to in-frame clones and leaves out a portion. The sample lists about 46,000 clones, approximately 84% seen once, with approximately 0.4% in the top ten. The CDR3 covers 15 residues. The V gene's germline CDR1 is SGHRS and CDR2 YFSETQ. Trimming took off 2 bases at V and 2 bases at J, with 11 bases between the two ends. With respect to this clone: Its antigen is currently unknown.

Study-wide findings and caveats: Without putative leukemic clones, patient CD4-sorted repertoires remained more clonal than healthy CD4+ repertoires.

The chain is built from TRBV5-1 and TRBJ1-3, with D possibly TRBD1 on 5 matching bases. The source is a human donor in good health. Sequencing was carried out using CD4+ T cells from blood buffy coats. CDR3 residues: CASSLTWGPGNTIYF. The CDR3 region has the DNA TGCGCCAGCAGCTTAACGTGGGGCCCTGGAAACACCATATATTTT.